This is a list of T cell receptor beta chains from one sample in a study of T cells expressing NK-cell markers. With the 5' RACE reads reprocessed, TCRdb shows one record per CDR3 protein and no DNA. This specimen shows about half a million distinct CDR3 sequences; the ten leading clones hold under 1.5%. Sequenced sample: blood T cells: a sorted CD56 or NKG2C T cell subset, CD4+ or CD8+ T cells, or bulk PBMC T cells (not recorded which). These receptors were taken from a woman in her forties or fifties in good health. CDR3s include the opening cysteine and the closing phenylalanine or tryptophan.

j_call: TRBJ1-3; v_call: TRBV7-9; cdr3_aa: CASSLVVDTIYF
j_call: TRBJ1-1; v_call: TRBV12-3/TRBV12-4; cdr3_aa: CASSPLRQMNTEAFF
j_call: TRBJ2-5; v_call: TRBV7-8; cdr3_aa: CASSLGLAATQYF
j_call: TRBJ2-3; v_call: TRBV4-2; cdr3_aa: CASSQSSGRADPDTQYF
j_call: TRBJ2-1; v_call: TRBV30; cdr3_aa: CAAKQREGQFF
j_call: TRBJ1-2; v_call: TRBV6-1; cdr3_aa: CASRRSGQDNYGYTF
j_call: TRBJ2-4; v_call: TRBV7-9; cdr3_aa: CASSPWEGKNIQYF
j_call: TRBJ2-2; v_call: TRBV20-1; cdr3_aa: CSARREPSGVTGELFF
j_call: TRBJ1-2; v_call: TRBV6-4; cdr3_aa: CASSPDRGRVYGYTF
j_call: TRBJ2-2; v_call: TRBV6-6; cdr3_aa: CASSYSTSANTGELFF
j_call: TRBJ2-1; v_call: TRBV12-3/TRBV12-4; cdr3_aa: CASSLDGSYNEQFF
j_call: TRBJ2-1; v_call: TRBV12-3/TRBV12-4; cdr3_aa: CASSLARGLAEEQFF
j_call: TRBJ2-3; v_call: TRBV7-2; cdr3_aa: CASSLPSKGEGDTQYF
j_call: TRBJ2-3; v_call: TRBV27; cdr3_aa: CASSLGHVDTQYF
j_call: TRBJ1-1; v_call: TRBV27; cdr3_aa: CASSRPGQGRTEAFF
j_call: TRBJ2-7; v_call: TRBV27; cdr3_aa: CASSSARGARSYEQYF
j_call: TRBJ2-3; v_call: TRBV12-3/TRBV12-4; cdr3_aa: CASRTSPLDTQYF
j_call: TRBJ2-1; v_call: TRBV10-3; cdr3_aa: CAISPGLVISEQFF
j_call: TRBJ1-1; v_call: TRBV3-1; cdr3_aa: CASSPRGSMRAEAFF
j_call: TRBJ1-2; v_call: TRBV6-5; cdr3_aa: CASSLQGWGNYGYTF
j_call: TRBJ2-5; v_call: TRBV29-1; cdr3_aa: CSASSGQAIQETQYF
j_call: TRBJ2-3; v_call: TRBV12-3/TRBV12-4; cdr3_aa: CASSPLSGTTTDTQYF
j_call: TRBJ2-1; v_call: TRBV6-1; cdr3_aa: CASSEGWGSYNEQFF
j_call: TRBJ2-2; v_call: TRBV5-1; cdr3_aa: CASSLTGTGKWPGELFF
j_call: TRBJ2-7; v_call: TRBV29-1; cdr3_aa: CSAPGLRSSYEQYF
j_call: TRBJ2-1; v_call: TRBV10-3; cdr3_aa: CAIRDSGSSYNEQFF
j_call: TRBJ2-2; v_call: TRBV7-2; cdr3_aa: CASRTGAGGRTGELFF
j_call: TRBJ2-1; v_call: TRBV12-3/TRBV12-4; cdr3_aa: CASSFRGGASPYNEQFF
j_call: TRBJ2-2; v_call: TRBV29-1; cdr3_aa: CSVGRLGGSGELFF
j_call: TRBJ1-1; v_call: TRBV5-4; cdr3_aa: CASSTGQGRREEAFF
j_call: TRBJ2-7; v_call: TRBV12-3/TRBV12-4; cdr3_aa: CASTRDGTGYEQYF
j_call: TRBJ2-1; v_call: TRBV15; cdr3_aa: CATSRVRGFNEQFF
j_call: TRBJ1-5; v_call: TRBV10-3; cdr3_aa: CAISGGRGTGYQPQHF
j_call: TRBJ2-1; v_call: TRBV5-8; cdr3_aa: CASSLGGALGDEQFF
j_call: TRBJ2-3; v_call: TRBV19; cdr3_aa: CASSIVGSAYTDTQYF
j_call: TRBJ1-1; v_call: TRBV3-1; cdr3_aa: CASSQEGQQNTEAFF
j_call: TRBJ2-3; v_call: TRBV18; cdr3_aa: CASSPASGSQGDTQYF
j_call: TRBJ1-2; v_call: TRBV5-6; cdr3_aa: CASSATRGPYYGYTF
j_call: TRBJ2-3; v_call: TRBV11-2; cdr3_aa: CASVAGAADTQYF
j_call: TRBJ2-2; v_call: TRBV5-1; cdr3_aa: CASSLDGQGHTGELFF
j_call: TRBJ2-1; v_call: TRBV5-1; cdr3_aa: CASSLSYRRDEQFF
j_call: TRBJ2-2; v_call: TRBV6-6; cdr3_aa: CASSSDRGSSTGELFF